This passage covers 5 T cell receptor beta chains from one sample sequenced in a study of CXCR3-negative and CXCR3-positive naive CD8 T cells. Preparation of TRB cDNA libraries relied on 5' RACE carrying UMI labels. TCRdb reanalyzed the 5' RACE reads, giving one entry per CDR3 protein sequence and no DNA. This specimen shows nearly 90,000 distinct CDR3 sequences; the ten leading clones hold 0.7% to 1%. These TCRs' antigens remain unknown. Points from the study as a whole: Researchers report that CXCR3-positive naive cells carry more hydrophobic TRB CDR3s than CXCR3-negative naive cells.

Sample: naive CXCR3+ CD8+ T cells from blood. The subset denotes: CD45RO-CCR7+CD27+CD95- naive CD8+ T cells expressing CXCR3 (TNR3+). All receptors derive from a human donor in good health. Some clones in this sample may be carry-over from other donors' samples.

The genes are TRBV7-9 and TRBJ1-1. CDR1 is SEHNR and CDR2 is FQNEAQ in the germline V gene (reference sequence). The CDR3 runs to 14 residues. This chain's CDR3 is CASRGWTGETEAFF.

The chain employs TRBV5-1 and TRBJ1-2. The length of the CDR3 is 13 residues. CDR1 is SGHRS and CDR2 is YFSETQ in the germline V gene. CDR3 sequence reads: CASSFGSSYGYTF. The whole variable domain, filled in from reference TRBV5-1 and TRBJ1-2, reads KAGVTQTPRYLIKTRGQQVTLSCSPISGHRSVSWYQQTPGQGLQFLFEYFSETQRNKGNFPGRFSGRQFSNSRSEMNVSTLELGDSALYLCASSFGSSYGYTFGSGTRLTVV.

The gene calls are TRBV7-9 and TRBJ2-1; TCRdb outputs TRBD2, but without DNA this stays unchecked. There are 14 residues in the CDR3. The germline V gene has CDR1 SEHNR and CDR2 FQNEAQ (reference sequence). This CDR3 reads CASSPSGTNDEQFF.

The rearrangement links TRBV29-1 to TRBJ2-7; the TCRdb D gene call, TRBD2, has no DNA to confirm it. Germline lookup yields CDR1 SQVTM and CDR2 ANQGSEA. The CDR3 contains 13 residues. CDR3 in amino acids: CSAAGGTSYEQYF.

The V call is TRBV5-1, the J call TRBJ2-1; TCRdb's D gene call, TRBD2, goes unchecked for lack of DNA. The CDR3 loop spans 15 amino acids. CDR1 is SGHRS, CDR2 YFSETQ, per germline. This CDR3 is CASSLTGGPGNEQFF.